One sample yielded the 9 T cell receptor beta chains listed below, sequenced in a study of shared clonotypes between healthy human individuals (dated by TCRdb to 2020 to 2021). Receptors were amplified or captured by the immunoSEQ multiplex PCR assay. TCRdb limited this immuneACCESS table to in-frame rearrangements with V and J called. A share of clones is missing; checked studies link under half to unresolved V genes, and the rest is unexplained. This sample gives some 2,500,000 clones in total; 85% to 95% of them show up just once. The ten largest account for 0.37% of the sample. The sample was naive CD4+ T cells from PBMCs. The sample's cell subset or site, from its label and the paper: CD45RA+ positively selected. These receptor sequences come from a man in his late teens or twenties in good health. Some clones in this sample may be carry-over from other donors' samples.

The J gene is TRBJ2-1, the V gene TRBV30; D is unresolved. The germline gives CDR1 GTSNPN, CDR2 SVGIG (reference sequence). The CDR3 is made up of 15 amino acids. Between the trimmed V and J ends, which lost 2 bases and 3 bases, there was a span of 14 bases. Written as DNA, the CDR3 is TGTGCCTGGAGTCGAGTCGGAACTTACTACAATGAGCAGTTCTTC. It codes for CAWSRVGTYYNEQFF.

CDR3 bases: TGTGCCAGCAGTCGTGAACAGGGACCCTACGAGCAGTACTTC. This sequence encodes CASSREQGPYEQYF. This chain joins TRBV2 and TRBJ2-7; tentative D call: TRBD1 (6 bases). V lost 5 bases to trimming and J lost 2 bases, with 13 bases between them. Germline CDR1 SNHLY, CDR2 FYNNEI. The CDR3 runs 14 residues.

The gene calls are TRBV6-1 and TRBJ1-2; D is possibly TRBD1 (6 bases). CDR3 size: 16 residues. The V gene lost 4 bases and the J gene lost 1 base, with 16 bases spanning the gap. Germline assignment: CDR1 MNHNS and CDR2 SASEGT. In DNA form, the CDR3 reads TGTGCCAGCAGTGCCCCCGCAGGGGATTTTAACTATGGCTACACCTTC. Translated: CASSAPAGDFNYGYTF.

This chain links TRBV29-1 with TRBJ2-3; D remains unclear. Germline lookup yields CDR1 SQVTM and CDR2 ANQGSEA. The length of the CDR3 is 14 residues. Trimming stripped 3 bases from V and 1 base from J, with 11 bases between. In DNA form, the CDR3 reads TGCAGCGTTGACGCGCCTGCGGGCACAGATACGCAGTATTTT. Translating it yields CSVDAPAGTDTQYF.

This clone has a handful of counts. The rearrangement uses TRBV5-4 and TRBJ2-5; D possibly corresponds to TRBD1 (6 bases). CDR1 SGHNT and CDR2 YYREEE come from the germline V gene (reference sequence). V was clipped by 4 bases and J by 3 bases, with 13 bases between them. There are 14 residues in the CDR3. This CDR3 reads CASSRRYREETQYF. The DNA for the CDR3 is TGTGCCAGCAGCCGGAGGTACAGGGAAGAGACCCAGTACTTC.

The chain combines TRBV7-2 with TRBJ2-4; 7 nucleotides agree with TRBD1. The CDR3 totals 17 residues. The V and J ends lost 5 bases and 0 bases, in that order; junction bases with no gene match: 10. Germline V gene lookup returns CDR1 SGHTA and CDR2 FQGNSA. The CDR3 spells CASSHNDRELAKNIQYF. The DNA for the CDR3 is TGTGCCAGCAGCCACAATGACAGGGAGTTAGCCAAAAACATTCAGTACTTC.

The chain joins TRBV6-5 to TRBJ1-5; possibly TRBD1 for D (5 bases). This CDR3 comprises 15 residues. V lost 5 bases, J lost 0 bases, and 11 bases lay in between. CDR1 is MNHEY and CDR2 is SVGAGI in the germline V gene. This CDR3 reads CASSPPGISNQPQHF. CDR3 bases: TGTGCCAGCAGTCCCCCAGGGATTAGCAATCAGCCCCAGCATTTT.

This rearrangement joins TRBV19 to TRBJ2-2, with D unclear. This CDR3 is 13 amino acids long. The V and J ends lost 5 bases and 6 bases respectively, with 10 bases between them. From germline, CDR1 is LNHDA and CDR2 SQIVND (reference sequence). CDR3 nucleotide sequence: TGTGCCAGTAGTCACACTCCCCCCGGGGAGCTGTTTTTT. Its protein product is CASSHTPPGELFF.

The chain employs TRBV28 and TRBJ2-2; D is unresolved. V shed 2 bases and J shed 4 bases, with 8 bases lying between them. Germline V lookup: CDR1 MDHEN, CDR2 SYDVKM. This CDR3 is built from 14 residues. CDR3 nucleotide sequence: TGTGCCAGCAGTTTACCCAAGCTCACCGGGGAGCTGTTTTTT. Amino acids: CASSLPKLTGELFF.